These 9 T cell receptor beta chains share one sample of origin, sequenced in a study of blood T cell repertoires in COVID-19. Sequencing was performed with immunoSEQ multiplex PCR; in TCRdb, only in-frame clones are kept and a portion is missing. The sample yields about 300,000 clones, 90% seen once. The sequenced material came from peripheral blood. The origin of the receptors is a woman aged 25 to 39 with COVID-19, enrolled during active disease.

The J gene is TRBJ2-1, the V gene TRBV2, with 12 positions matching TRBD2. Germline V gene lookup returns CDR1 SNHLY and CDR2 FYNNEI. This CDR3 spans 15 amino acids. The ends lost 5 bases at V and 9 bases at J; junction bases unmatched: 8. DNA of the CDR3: TGTGCCAGCAGTCCTACTAGCGGGAGGTGGGGTGAGCAGTTCTTC. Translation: CASSPTSGRWGEQFF.

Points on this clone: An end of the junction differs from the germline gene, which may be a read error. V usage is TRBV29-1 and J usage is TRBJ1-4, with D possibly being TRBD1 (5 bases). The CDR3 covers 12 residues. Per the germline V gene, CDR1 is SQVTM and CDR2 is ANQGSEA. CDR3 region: CSAVGGAEKLFF. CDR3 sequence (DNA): TGCAGCGCCGTGGGGGGAGCAGAAAAACTATTTTTT.

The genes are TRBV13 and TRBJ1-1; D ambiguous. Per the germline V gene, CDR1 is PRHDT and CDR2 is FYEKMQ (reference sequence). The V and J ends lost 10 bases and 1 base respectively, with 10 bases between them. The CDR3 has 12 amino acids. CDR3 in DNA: TGTGCCACCGATGCAGGGAACACTGAAGCTTTCTTT. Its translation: CATDAGNTEAFF.

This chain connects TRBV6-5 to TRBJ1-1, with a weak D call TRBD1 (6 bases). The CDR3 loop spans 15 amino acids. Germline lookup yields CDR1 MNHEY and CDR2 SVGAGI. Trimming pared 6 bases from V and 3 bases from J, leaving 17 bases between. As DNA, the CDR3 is TGTGCCAGCAGAGGGGGACACCCTGGGTACACTGAAGCTTTCTTT. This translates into CASRGGHPGYTEAFF.

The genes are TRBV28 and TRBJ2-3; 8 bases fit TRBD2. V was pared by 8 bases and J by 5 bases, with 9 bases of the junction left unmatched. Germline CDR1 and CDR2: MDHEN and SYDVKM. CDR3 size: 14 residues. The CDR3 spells CASAGAGVGDTQYF. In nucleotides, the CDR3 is TGTGCCAGCGCGGGAGCGGGAGTGGGAGATACGCAGTATTTT.

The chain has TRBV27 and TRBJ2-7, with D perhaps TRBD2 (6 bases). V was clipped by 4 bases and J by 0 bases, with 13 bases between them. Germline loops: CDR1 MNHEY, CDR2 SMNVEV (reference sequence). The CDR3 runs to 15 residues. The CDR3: CASSSRDSISYEQYF. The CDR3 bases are TGTGCCAGCAGTTCCCGGGACTCCATCTCCTACGAGCAGTACTTC.

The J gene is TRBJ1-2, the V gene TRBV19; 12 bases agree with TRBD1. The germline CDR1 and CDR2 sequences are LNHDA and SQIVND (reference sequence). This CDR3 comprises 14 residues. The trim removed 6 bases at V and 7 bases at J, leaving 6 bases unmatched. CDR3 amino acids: CASRRGQGAFGYTF. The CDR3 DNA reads TGTGCCAGTAGAAGGGGACAGGGGGCGTTTGGCTACACCTTC.

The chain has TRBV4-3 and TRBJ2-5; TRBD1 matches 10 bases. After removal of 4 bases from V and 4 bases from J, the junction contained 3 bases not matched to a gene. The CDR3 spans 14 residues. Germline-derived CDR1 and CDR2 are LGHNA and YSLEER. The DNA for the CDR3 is TGCGCCAGCAGCCCGACAGGGGGCCGAGAGACCCAGTACTTC. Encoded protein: CASSPTGGRETQYF.

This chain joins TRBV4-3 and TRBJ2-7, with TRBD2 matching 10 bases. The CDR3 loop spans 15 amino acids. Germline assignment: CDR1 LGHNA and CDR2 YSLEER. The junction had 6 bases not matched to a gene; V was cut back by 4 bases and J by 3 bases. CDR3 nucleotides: TGCGCCAGCAGCCGGAAATTAGCGGGAGGCTACGAGCAGTACTTC. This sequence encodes CASSRKLAGGYEQYF.